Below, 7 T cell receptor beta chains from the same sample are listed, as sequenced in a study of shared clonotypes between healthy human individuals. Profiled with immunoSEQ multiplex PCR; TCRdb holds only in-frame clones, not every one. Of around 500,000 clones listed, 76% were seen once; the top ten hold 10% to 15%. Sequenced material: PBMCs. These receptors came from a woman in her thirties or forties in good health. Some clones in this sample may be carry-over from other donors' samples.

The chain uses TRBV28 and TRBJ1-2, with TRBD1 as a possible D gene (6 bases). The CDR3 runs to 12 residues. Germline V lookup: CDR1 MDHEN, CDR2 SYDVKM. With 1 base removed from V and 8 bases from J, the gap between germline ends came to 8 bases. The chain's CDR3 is CASSLSGGGYTF. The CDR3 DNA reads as TGTGCCAGCAGTTTATCGGGGGGCGGCTACACCTTC.

Here the CDR3 DNA reads TGTGCCAGCAGCCTGGGACAGGGGAAGGACGAGCAGTACTTC. Its protein is CASSLGQGKDEQYF. The gene calls are TRBV11-3 and TRBJ2-7; 10 bases line up with TRBD1. Germline-derived CDR1 and CDR2 are SGHNT and YENEEA. The V segment lost 5 bases and the J segment 5 bases; nucleotides outside the gene matches: 6. This CDR3 region has 14 residues. Filled out from reference TRBV11-3 and TRBJ2-7, the complete variable domain reads EAGVVQSPRYKIIEKKQPVAFWCNPISGHNTLYWYLQNLGQGPELLIRYENEEAVDDSQLPKDRFSAERLKGVDSTLKIQPAELGDSAVYLCASSLGQGKDEQYFGPGTRLTVT.

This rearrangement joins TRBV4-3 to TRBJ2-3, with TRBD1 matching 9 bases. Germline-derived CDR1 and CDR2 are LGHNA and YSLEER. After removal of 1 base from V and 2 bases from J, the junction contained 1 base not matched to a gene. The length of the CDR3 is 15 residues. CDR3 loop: CASSQGQGVTDTQYF. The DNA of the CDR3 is TGCGCCAGCAGCCAAGGACAGGGGGTCACAGATACGCAGTATTTT.

CDR3 sequence: CASSRATSGTYNEQFF. CDR3 nucleotide sequence: TGTGCCAGCAGCAGGGCTACTAGCGGGACCTACAATGAGCAGTTCTTC. The chain is built from TRBV5-4 and TRBJ2-1, with 10 positions matching TRBD2. The V gene's germline CDR1 is SGHNT and CDR2 YYREEE (reference sequence). This CDR3 comprises 16 residues. With V trimmed by 4 bases and J by 2 bases, 6 bases remained unmatched.

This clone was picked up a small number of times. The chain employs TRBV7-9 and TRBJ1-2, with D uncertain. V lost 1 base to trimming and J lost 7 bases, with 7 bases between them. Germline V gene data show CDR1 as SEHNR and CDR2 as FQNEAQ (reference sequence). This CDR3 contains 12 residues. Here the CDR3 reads CASSLGSLGYTF. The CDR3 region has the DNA TGTGCCAGCAGCTTAGGCTCTCTTGGCTACACCTTC.

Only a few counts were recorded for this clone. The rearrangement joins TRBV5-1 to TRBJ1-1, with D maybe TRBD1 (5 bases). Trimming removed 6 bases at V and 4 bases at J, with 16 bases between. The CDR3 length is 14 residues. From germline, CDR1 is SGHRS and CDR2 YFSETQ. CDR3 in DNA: TGCGCCAGCACCCAAACAGGCTTGACCACTGAAGCTTTCTTT. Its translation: CASTQTGLTTEAFF.

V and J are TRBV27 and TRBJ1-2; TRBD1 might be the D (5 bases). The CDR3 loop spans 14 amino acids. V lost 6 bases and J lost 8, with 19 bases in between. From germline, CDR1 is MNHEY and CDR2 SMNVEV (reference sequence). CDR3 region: CASRRTGATAGYTF. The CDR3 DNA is TGTGCCAGCAGACGGACCGGGGCAACAGCAGGCTACACCTTC.